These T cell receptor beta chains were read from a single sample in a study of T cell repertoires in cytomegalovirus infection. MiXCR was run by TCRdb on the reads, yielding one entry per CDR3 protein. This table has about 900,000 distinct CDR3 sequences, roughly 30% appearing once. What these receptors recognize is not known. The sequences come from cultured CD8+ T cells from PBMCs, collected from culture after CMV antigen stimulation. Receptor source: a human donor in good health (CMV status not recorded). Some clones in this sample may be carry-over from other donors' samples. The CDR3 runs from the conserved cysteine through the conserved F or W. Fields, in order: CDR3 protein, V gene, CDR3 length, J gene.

CDR3: CASSLETGGIADTQYF; V: TRBV7-2; length: 16; J: TRBJ2-3
CDR3: CASSMTGANGELFF; V: TRBV7-2; length: 14; J: TRBJ2-2
CDR3: CASSLSFGYTF; V: TRBV11-2; length: 11; J: TRBJ1-2
CDR3: CASRGGSGYNEQFF; V: TRBV7-9; length: 14; J: TRBJ2-1
CDR3: CASSPGLEQFF; V: TRBV12-3/TRBV12-4; length: 11; J: TRBJ2-1
CDR3: CASSSRPGGRLFF; V: TRBV7-9; length: 13; J: TRBJ1-4
CDR3: CASSLIRDTDTGELFF; V: TRBV6-2/TRBV6-3; length: 16; J: TRBJ2-2
CDR3: CASGGGNTIYF; V: TRBV9; length: 11; J: TRBJ1-3
CDR3: CASSPDRDMNTEAFF; V: TRBV5-1; length: 15; J: TRBJ1-1
CDR3: CASSLEVVSVDEQFF; V: TRBV5-1; length: 15; J: TRBJ2-1
CDR3: CASTTLSGSENEQFF; V: TRBV19; length: 15; J: TRBJ2-1
CDR3: CASSQGLIQYF; V: TRBV4-1; length: 11; J: TRBJ2-4
CDR3: CASSSSGDWREKLFF; V: TRBV6-2/TRBV6-3; length: 15; J: TRBJ1-4
CDR3: CASSPAASKNTDTQYF; V: TRBV7-6; length: 16; J: TRBJ2-3
CDR3: CASGFGGPYSTDTQYF; V: TRBV12-5; length: 16; J: TRBJ2-3
CDR3: CSARFGQVQETQYF; V: TRBV20-1; length: 14; J: TRBJ2-5
CDR3: CASSLLIGRDYGYTF; V: TRBV19; length: 15; J: TRBJ1-2
CDR3: CATLRKEGYEQYF; V: TRBV2; length: 13; J: TRBJ2-7